This passage covers 4 T cell receptor beta chains from one sample sequenced in a study of T cells in Graves' hyperthyroidism and ophthalmopathy. RNA transcripts provided the source from which TCR beta CDR3 regions were amplified. Using the HTBI primer set, a first-round RT-PCR was run on the TCR CDR3. TCRdb reanalysed the multiplex PCR reads using MiXCR and keeps one entry per CDR3 protein. The sample contains about 52,000 distinct CDR3 sequences, about half of which appear only once. The sample consisted of blood. These receptor sequences come from a woman aged 50 to 60 with Graves' ophthalmopathy.

The chain joins TRBV4-1 to TRBJ1-3; D not certain. V lost 3 bases to trimming and J lost 9 bases, with 24 bases between them. CDR1 MGHRA and CDR2 YSYEKL come from the germline V gene. There are 17 residues in the CDR3. The CDR3 is CASSQDRFLSSGSTIYF. CDR3 coding DNA: TGCGCCAGCAGCCAGGACCGTTTTCTTTCCTCTGGGAGCACCATATATTTT.

This clonotype was seen repeatedly, ten times or more. The chain couples TRBV7-6 to TRBJ2-2, with a tentative D call TRBD1 (5 bases). This CDR3 has 15 amino acids. Between the trimmed V and J ends, which lost 5 bases and 1 base, there was a span of 11 bases. The germline CDR1 and CDR2 sequences are SGHVS and FNYEAQ. This chain's CDR3 is CASSRRTGNTGELFF. CDR3 DNA sequence: TGTGCCAGCAGCCGACGAACAGGGAACACCGGGGAGCTGTTTTTT.

As DNA, the CDR3 is TGTGCCAGATACAGCGGGAGTTACGAGCAGTACTTC. This encodes CARYSGSYEQYF. V gene TRBV19 combines with J gene TRBJ2-7, with 8 bases aligning to TRBD2. With V trimmed by 9 bases and J by 4 bases, 5 bases remained unmatched. CDR3 length equals 12 residues. CDR1 is LNHDA, CDR2 SQIVND, per germline (reference sequence).

This chain links TRBV9 with TRBJ2-1; possible D gene TRBD2, 7 bases. The germline V gene encodes CDR1 SGDLS and CDR2 YYNGEE. V lost 3 bases to trimming and J lost 8 bases, with 18 bases between them. There are 15 residues in the CDR3. The CDR3 DNA reads TGTGCCAGCAGCGCCACCGGGGGGCGATGGGATGAGCAGTTCTTC. Translation: CASSATGGRWDEQFF.